These T cell receptor beta chains were read from a single sample in a study of blood T cells in healthy people across ages. TCRdb itself ran the 5' RACE reads through MiXCR, one entry per CDR3 protein. The data hold around 1,000,000 distinct CDR3 sequences, with approximately 25% observed a single time. These same data were also listed under a study on T cells of mothers and their children.

The source material was blood. These receptors came from a girl aged 2 to 9 in good health. Both conserved end residues are part of each CDR3. D genes are given only for firm matches. Expanded clones get a size class; other rows say once, few or many, or leave the size out.

J gene,V gene,clone size,CDR3 length,D gene,CDR3 protein,CDR3 DNA
TRBJ2-1,TRBV7-3,NA,15,NA,CASSLRGAPINEQFF,TGTGCCAGCAGCTTAAGGGGAGCCCCCATCAATGAGCAGTTCTTC
TRBJ1-1,TRBV7-9,few,14,NA,CASSPAKGNTEAFF,TGTGCCAGCAGCCCCGCAAAGGGGAACACTGAAGCTTTCTTT
TRBJ1-1,TRBV6-4,few,12,NA,CASSKAGTEAFF,TGTGCCAGCAGTAAGGCCGGCACTGAAGCTTTCTTT
TRBJ1-1,TRBV5-6,few,14,NA,CASSFAVMNTEAFF,TGTGCCAGCAGCTTTGCTGTGATGAACACTGAAGCTTTCTTT
TRBJ2-1,TRBV7-2,NA,17,TRBD2,CASSLSPGLVFVDEQFF,TGTGCCAGCAGCTTATCTCCGGGACTAGTTTTTGTTGATGAGCAGTTCTTC
TRBJ2-3,TRBV20-1,NA,14,NA,CSARVGGRTDTQYF,TGCAGTGCTAGAGTCGGGGGCCGCACAGATACGCAGTATTTT
TRBJ2-1,TRBV5-1,NA,20,NA,CASSLAAGGPPTKSYNEQFF,TGCGCCAGCAGCTTGGCGGCCGGGGGCCCGCCAACTAAGTCCTACAATGAGCAGTTCTTC
TRBJ2-7,TRBV28,NA,12,NA,CASRPSVYEQYF,TGTGCCAGCAGACCAAGCGTCTACGAGCAGTACTTC
TRBJ2-7,TRBV3-1,NA,15,TRBD2,CASRSLAGGGYEQYF,TGTGCCAGCAGATCCCTAGCGGGAGGGGGCTACGAGCAGTACTTC
TRBJ1-2,TRBV29-1,NA,12,NA,CSAGDSDYGYTF,TGCAGCGCTGGAGATTCGGACTATGGCTACACCTTC
TRBJ2-7,TRBV20-1,few,14,NA,CSARKSASSYEQYF,TGCAGTGCTAGAAAGTCAGCAAGCTCCTACGAGCAGTACTTC
TRBJ2-1,TRBV11-2,NA,14,TRBD2,CASSLSRGRGEQFF,TGTGCCAGCAGCTTATCCCGCGGGAGAGGTGAGCAGTTCTTC
TRBJ2-7,TRBV4-3,few,16,NA,CASSQGGSGAGYEQYF,TGCGCCAGCAGCCAAGGGGGGTCGGGGGCCGGGTACGAGCAGTACTTC
TRBJ1-1,TRBV10-3,few,13,NA,CAIREQGPTEAFF,TGTGCCATCAGAGAGCAGGGACCCACTGAAGCTTTCTTT
TRBJ2-6,TRBV7-2,NA,18,NA,CASSLGPQVYSGANVLTF,TGTGCCAGCAGCTTAGGACCACAGGTCTACTCTGGGGCCAACGTCCTGACTTTC
TRBJ1-4,TRBV28,NA,15,NA,CASSPTGGRNEKLFF,TGTGCCAGCAGTCCCACGGGAGGGAGGAATGAAAAACTGTTTTTT
TRBJ2-7,TRBV29-1,few,13,TRBD2,CSVESAGGTEQYF,TGCAGCGTTGAATCAGCGGGAGGTACCGAGCAGTACTTC
TRBJ2-5,TRBV2,few,15,NA,CASYPPGGSGETQYF,TGTGCCAGCTACCCTCCCGGGGGCTCGGGAGAGACCCAGTACTTC
TRBJ2-1,TRBV7-9,NA,15,TRBD2,CASSQILAVYNEQFF,TGTGCCAGCAGCCAAATCCTAGCGGTCTACAATGAGCAGTTCTTC
TRBJ1-5,TRBV3-1,few,14,NA,CASSPRHSNQPQHF,TGTGCCAGCAGCCCCCGTCATAGCAATCAGCCCCAGCATTTT
TRBJ2-5,TRBV7-9,few,14,NA,CASSYHRGFETQYF,TGTGCCAGCAGCTACCACCGGGGTTTTGAGACCCAGTACTTC
TRBJ2-1,TRBV20-1,NA,14,TRBD2,CSARALAVYNEQFF,TGCAGTGCTAGAGCTCTAGCGGTCTACAATGAGCAGTTCTTC
TRBJ2-3,TRBV7-9,few,14,NA,CASSTGVAVDTQYF,TGTGCCAGCAGTACGGGAGTAGCAGTAGATACGCAGTATTTT
TRBJ1-2,TRBV7-2,NA,15,NA,CAGTRGGDSGDGYTF,TGTGCCGGCACCCGAGGGGGGGATTCAGGGGATGGCTACACCTTC